One sample yielded the 27 T cell receptor beta chains listed below, sequenced in a study of cytomegalovirus exposure and HLA in healthy donors (dated by TCRdb to 2016 to 2017). The library was obtained by the immunoSEQ multiplex PCR assay. A mixture of 60 forward primers for TCR Vbeta segments and 13 reverse primers for TCR Jbeta segments was used in the multiplex PCR. As stored in TCRdb, this immuneACCESS dataset retains in-frame rearrangements with V and J assigned. A fraction of the clones does not appear; measured against another copy, unresolved V genes explain less than half of the discrepancy, and the remainder lacks a known reason. This sample is represented by roughly 200,000 clones; 9.5% of them were singletons. Over 1% of the sample is in the top ten clones. Specimen: PBMCs. These receptors were obtained from a woman aged 25 to 39 in good health and CMV-seropositive.

Details on this clone: The same CDR3 arises from other DNA sequences in this sample as well. The chain is built from TRBV5-4 and TRBJ1-1, with 9 positions matching TRBD1. The CDR3 consists of 14 residues. J gave up 3 bases and V 5 bases, and 5 bases lay outside the gene matches. Germline V gene sequence: CDR1 SGHNT, CDR2 YYREEE (reference sequence). The CDR3 loop reads CASSRRDRDTEAFF. The CDR3 DNA reads TGTGCCAGCAGTCGTAGGGACAGGGACACTGAAGCTTTCTTT. Filled out from reference TRBV5-4 and TRBJ1-1, the complete variable domain reads ETGVTQSPTHLIKTRGQQVTLRCSSQSGHNTVSWYQQALGQGPQFIFQYYREEENGRGNFPPRFSGLQFPNYSSELNVNALELDDSALYLCASSRRDRDTEAFFGQGTRLTVV.

This chain connects TRBV6-1 to TRBJ1-3, with a possible D match to TRBD1 (6 bases). CDR3 size: 14 residues. The V gene's germline CDR1 is MNHNS and CDR2 SASEGT. Between the trimmed V and J ends, which lost 7 bases and 0 bases, there was a span of 10 bases. CDR3: CASTPQGSGNTIYF. The CDR3 DNA is TGTGCCAGCACCCCACAGGGCTCTGGAAACACCATATATTTT.

The chain uses TRBV7-9 and TRBJ1-1; possible D gene TRBD1, 5 bases. CDR1 and CDR2 (germline): SEHNR, FQNEAQ (reference sequence). CDR3 length: 15 amino acids. The V end was cut by 5 bases, the J end by 0 bases, with 13 bases between. The CDR3 spells CASSPRDSLNTEAFF. As DNA, the CDR3 is TGTGCCAGCAGCCCTCGGGACTCCCTGAACACTGAAGCTTTCTTT.

V and J are TRBV5-1 and TRBJ2-3; 10 bases map to TRBD1. CDR3 length: 16 amino acids. J was trimmed by 14 bases and V by 3 bases; bases with no gene match: 18. Germline CDR1 and CDR2: SGHRS and YFSETQ. The CDR3, as DNA: TGCGCCAGCAGCTCGACCGGGACAGGGGTCCCCTCGCTGGGGTATTTT. Translating it yields CASSSTGTGVPSLGYF.

This clone was seen a few times. V usage is TRBV2 and J usage is TRBJ2-2; TRBD2 matches at 8 bases. V dropped 2 bases and J dropped 5; count of bases not matched to a gene: 4. CDR3 length: 15 amino acids. CDR1 and CDR2 from the germline V gene are SNHLY and FYNNEI. The CDR3 region has the DNA TGTGCCAGCAGTGAACGGGGACTAGTTACCGGGGAGCTGTTTTTT. Its protein product is CASSERGLVTGELFF.

This clone was recorded only once. The chain carries TRBV13 and TRBJ2-4; TRBD2 might be the D (6 bases). The CDR3 contains 15 residues. V was cut by 3 bases and J by 3 bases, with 12 bases left in between. CDR1 and CDR2 from the germline V gene are PRHDT and FYEKMQ (reference sequence). The CDR3 protein is CASSLEGGGKNIQYF. In DNA form, the CDR3 reads TGTGCCAGCAGCTTGGAGGGTGGGGGCAAAAACATTCAGTACTTC.

The V gene is TRBV6-1, the J gene TRBJ1-1, with D perhaps TRBD1 (5 bases). This CDR3 spans 13 amino acids. CDR1 is MNHNS and CDR2 is SASEGT in the germline V gene. The V and J ends lost 7 bases and 0 bases respectively, with 9 bases between them. This CDR3 reads CASTPGMNTEAFF. DNA for the CDR3: TGTGCCAGCACGCCAGGGATGAACACTGAAGCTTTCTTT.

This clone was picked up a small number of times. The rearrangement links TRBV2 to TRBJ2-7; TRBD2 aligns across 10 bases. The germline V gene has CDR1 SNHLY and CDR2 FYNNEI. The CDR3 is made up of 14 amino acids. With 8 bases clipped from V and 4 bases from J, the junction kept 8 bases outside the gene matches. CDR3 in amino acids: CASAGLAAGYEQYF. In nucleotides, the CDR3 is TGTGCCAGCGCAGGACTAGCGGCCGGGTACGAGCAGTACTTC.

The chain employs TRBV11-2 and TRBJ2-1; D perhaps matches TRBD1 (6 bases). V was cut by 1 base and J by 7 bases, with 8 bases left in between. This CDR3 has 13 amino acids. Germline V CDR1 and CDR2: SGHAT, FQNNGV. CDR3 region: CASSLGGRNEQFF. CDR3 nucleotide sequence: TGTGCCAGCAGCTTAGGGGGGCGGAATGAGCAGTTCTTC.

This sequence joins TRBV4-1 and TRBJ2-5, with 7 bases matching TRBD2. The J call may be in error: the DNA end matches TRBJ2-7 better. CDR1 is MGHRA and CDR2 is YSYEKL in the germline V gene. The CDR3 consists of 15 residues. The CDR3 DNA reads TGCGCCAGCAGCCAAGGCGGGAGCCCCACCTACGAGCAGTACTTC. Translating it yields CASSQGGSPTYEQYF.

This sequence joins TRBV27 and TRBJ2-4; no definite D call. The V end lost 2 bases, the J end lost 7 bases, and 3 bases lay between the germline ends. Germline values: CDR1 MNHEY, CDR2 SMNVEV (reference sequence). The CDR3 is 11 residues long. CDR3: CASSLENIQYF. The CDR3 bases are TGTGCCAGCAGTTTAGAGAACATTCAGTACTTC.

This rearrangement joins TRBV27 to TRBJ1-2; D might be TRBD1 (6 bases). From germline, CDR1 is MNHEY and CDR2 SMNVEV (reference sequence). The CDR3 is made up of 11 amino acids. Trimming stripped 10 bases from V and 7 bases from J, with 13 bases between. CDR3 nucleotides: TGTGCCACCTCGGGGGGGCTTGGCTACACCTTC. It translates to CATSGGLGYTF.

This clone was found a few times. The chain combines TRBV2 with TRBJ1-4, with TRBD1 matching 7 bases. V shed 6 bases and J 7 bases; nucleotides not matched to a gene: 11. CDR3 length equals 15 residues. Germline values: CDR1 SNHLY, CDR2 FYNNEI. CDR3 loop: CASRSTGTAVEKLFF. CDR3 coding DNA: TGTGCCAGCAGATCTACCGGGACAGCGGTTGAAAAACTGTTTTTT. The entire variable domain, with the rest obtained from reference TRBV2 and TRBJ1-4, is as follows: EPEVTQTPSHQVTQMGQEVILRCVPISNHLYFYWYRQILGQKVEFLVSFYNNEISEKSEIFDDQFSVERPDGSNFTLKIRSTKLEDSAMYFCASRSTGTAVEKLFFGSGTQLSVL.

This clone has a handful of counts. The chain uses TRBV2 and TRBJ1-1, with no clear D. V was trimmed by 3 bases and J by 4 bases, leaving 6 bases between them. In germline, CDR1 is SNHLY, CDR2 FYNNEI. The CDR3 contains 12 residues. The CDR3 coding sequence is TGTGCCAGCAGTGACTCAGGCACTGAAGCTTTCTTT. Protein product: CASSDSGTEAFF.

This sequence joins TRBV27 and TRBJ1-2; TRBD1 agrees at 9 bases. Germline loops: CDR1 MNHEY, CDR2 SMNVEV (reference sequence). The CDR3 spans 14 residues. V dropped 6 bases and J dropped 8; count of bases not matched to a gene: 10. CDR3 bases: TGTGCCAGCAGGACCGGGGGGACAGGGCACGGCTACACCTTC. This translates into CASRTGGTGHGYTF.

This chain uses TRBV5-1 with TRBJ1-1, with 11 nucleotides matching TRBD1. Trimming cost V 4 bases and J 4 bases; bases outside gene matches: 9. Germline values: CDR1 SGHRS, CDR2 YFSETQ. The CDR3 covers 16 residues. CDR3 protein: CASSPRPGTGGTEAFF. The CDR3 DNA sequence: TGCGCCAGCAGCCCTCGACCCGGGACAGGGGGCACTGAAGCTTTCTTT.

This clone was seen only a few times. This chain links TRBV29-1 with TRBJ2-7; D possibly corresponds to TRBD2 (5 bases). The CDR3 length is 15 residues. CDR1 and CDR2 from the germline V gene are SQVTM and ANQGSEA. The ends were cut back, 4 bases at V and 5 bases at J, with 21 bases in the middle. The CDR3 reads CSVVGSRGSIHEQYF. DNA of the CDR3: TGCAGCGTTGTTGGAAGTCGTGGGAGTATCCACGAGCAGTACTTC.

The chain recombines TRBV9 with TRBJ2-3; 7 nucleotides agree with TRBD2. CDR1 is SGDLS and CDR2 is YYNGEE in the germline V gene. The CDR3 runs to 15 residues. V gave up 3 bases and J gave up 2 bases; unmatched junction bases: 6. The CDR3 region has the DNA TGTGCCAGCAGCGCCCTAGCGGTACTCACAGATACGCAGTATTTT. Translated, it gives CASSALAVLTDTQYF.

This clone has a handful of counts. V and J are TRBV19 and TRBJ2-2; TRBD2 matches at 13 bases. This CDR3 has 14 amino acids. Germline V gene sequence: CDR1 LNHDA, CDR2 SQIVND (reference sequence). V lost 11 bases, J lost 6 bases, and 6 bases stayed unmatched. CDR3 loop: CAANTSGRAGELFF. The CDR3 region has the DNA TGTGCCGCAAATACTAGCGGGAGGGCCGGGGAGCTGTTTTTT.

This clone was counted only a few times. The J gene is TRBJ1-2, the V gene TRBV2; 10 nucleotides agree with TRBD1. The CDR3 contains 13 residues. From germline, CDR1 is SNHLY and CDR2 FYNNEI. V gave up 7 bases and J gave up 7 bases; unmatched junction bases: 6. The CDR3 sequence: CASILTGGSGYTF. The CDR3 DNA follows: TGTGCCAGCATCTTGACAGGGGGCAGTGGCTACACCTTC.

V usage is TRBV2 and J usage is TRBJ1-6, with 7 nucleotides matching TRBD1. The CDR3 consists of 15 residues. Trimming at V came to 5 bases and at J to 7 bases, leaving 8 bases not matched to a gene. CDR1 SNHLY and CDR2 FYNNEI come from the germline V gene. In DNA form, the CDR3 reads TGTGCCAGCAGTCTGGGCGGACAGGCGAATTCACCCCTCCACTTT. Its translation is CASSLGGQANSPLHF. Combining the CDR3 with reference TRBV2 and TRBJ1-6 gives the whole variable domain EPEVTQTPSHQVTQMGQEVILRCVPISNHLYFYWYRQILGQKVEFLVSFYNNEISEKSEIFDDQFSVERPDGSNFTLKIRSTKLEDSAMYFCASSLGGQANSPLHFGNGTRLTVT.

This clone was observed a few times. The J gene is TRBJ1-2, the V gene TRBV2; D is possibly TRBD1 (6 bases). The V end was cut by 5 bases, the J end by 4 bases, with 20 bases between. This CDR3 region has 16 residues. Germline V gives CDR1 SNHLY, CDR2 FYNNEI. The CDR3 coding sequence is TGTGCCAGCAGTTATGATACAGGGCTTTGGGGCTATGGCTACACCTTC. Its protein product is CASSYDTGLWGYGYTF.

In regard to this clone: A junction boundary mismatches the germline segment, possibly from a read error. This chain uses TRBV30 with TRBJ2-5; tentatively, D is TRBD2 (6 bases). This CDR3 has 15 residues. Germline V gene data show CDR1 as GTSNPN and CDR2 as SVGIG (reference sequence). This chain's CDR3 is CPSERRGRWKVTQYF. The CDR3, as DNA: TGCCCCTCTGAAAGGAGGGGTAGGTGGAAGGTGACCCAGTACTTC.

This clone was detected a few times. This chain connects TRBV4-1 to TRBJ1-5, with unresolved D. Germline CDR1 MGHRA, CDR2 YSYEKL. V was trimmed by 1 base and J by 0 bases, leaving 13 bases between them. The CDR3 is 17 residues long. CDR3 protein: CASSQVGRAYSNQPQHF. The CDR3 coding sequence is TGCGCCAGCAGCCAAGTCGGGAGGGCTTATAGCAATCAGCCCCAGCATTTT.

The genes are TRBV7-3 and TRBJ2-1, with 9 bases lining up with TRBD2. The V gene end was trimmed by 5 bases and the J gene end by 3 bases; junction bases not matched to a gene: 5. The CDR3 is 15 residues long. Germline-derived CDR1 and CDR2 are SGHTA and FQGTGA. This CDR3 reads CASSPLAGSYNEQFF. The DNA of the CDR3 is TGTGCCAGCAGCCCTCTAGCGGGAAGCTACAATGAGCAGTTCTTC.

The table lists this clone with a few counts. The chain uses TRBV6-1 and TRBJ1-1, with 8 bases that match TRBD1. This CDR3 comprises 15 residues. Germline V gene sequence: CDR1 MNHNS, CDR2 SASEGT. V trimming: 5 bases; J trimming: 4 bases; junction bases outside the gene matches: 9. CDR3 bases: TGTGCCAGCAGTCGGGACAGGTCGCCTTTCACTGAAGCTTTCTTT. Translation: CASSRDRSPFTEAFF.

This clone was seen a handful of times. This chain links TRBV6-1 with TRBJ2-5, with 8 bases fitting TRBD1. The CDR3 has 14 amino acids. Germline CDR1 and CDR2: MNHNS and SASEGT. V trimming: 6 bases; J trimming: 2 bases; junction bases outside the gene matches: 5. CDR3 region: CASRVTGGQETQYF. CDR3 coding DNA: TGTGCCAGCAGAGTTACAGGGGGACAAGAGACCCAGTACTTC.